A selection of T cell receptor beta chains follows, all from one sample in a study of T cells in Graves' hyperthyroidism and ophthalmopathy. Each CDR3 protein gets one entry after TCRdb re-called the multiplex PCR reads with MiXCR. The sample has 500,000 to 700,000 distinct CDR3 sequences; about a sixth are singletons. The sample taken for sequencing was blood. The receptors here all came from a woman between 18 and 30 years old with Graves' hyperthyroidism. CDR3s include the opening cysteine and the closing phenylalanine or tryptophan. A D gene is named only where the DNA matches it firmly. Expanded clones are given a class, and other clones once, few, many or no size at all.

j_gene,abundance,v_gene,d_gene,CDR3aa,CDR3nt
TRBJ2-7,many,TRBV7-2,NA,CASSFGGLMTDEQYF,TGTGCCAGCAGCTTCGGCGGGCTCATGACGGACGAGCAGTACTTC
TRBJ1-1,many,TRBV28,NA,CASSFLRFDRNTEAFF,TGTGCCAGCAGTTTCCTAAGATTCGACAGGAACACTGAAGCTTTCTTT
TRBJ2-7,few,TRBV19,NA,CASSRGAWDEQYF,TGTGCCAGTAGTAGGGGCGCCTGGGATGAGCAGTACTTC
TRBJ2-3,many,TRBV11-3,TRBD2,CASTQAASGLSTDTQYF,TGTGCCAGCACCCAGGCGGCTAGCGGGCTTAGCACAGATACGCAGTATTTT
TRBJ2-4,NA,TRBV30,NA,CAWSVTSGNIQYF,TGTGCCTGGAGTGTCACTAGTGGAAACATTCAGTACTTC
TRBJ2-5,many,TRBV12-3/TRBV12-4,NA,CASSRGTQYF,TGTGCCAGCAGCCGAGGGACCCAGTACTTC
TRBJ2-5,NA,TRBV5-1,TRBD2,CASRFTGLGEETQYF,TGCGCCAGCAGGTTCACGGGACTAGGGGAAGAGACCCAGTACTTC
TRBJ1-4,few,TRBV14,TRBD1,CASSPTGYGEKLFF,TGTGCCAGCAGCCCGACAGGGTATGGTGAAAAACTGTTTTTT
TRBJ2-7,many,TRBV7-9,NA,CASSFVGSYEQYF,TGTGCCAGCAGCTTTGTGGGGTCCTACGAGCAGTACTTC
TRBJ1-3,NA,TRBV7-9,NA,CASSLDLSTGNTIYF,TGTGCCAGCAGCTTAGATCTGAGTACTGGAAACACCATATATTTT
TRBJ1-2,few,TRBV24-1,NA,CATSSADSSYTF,TGTGCCACCTCCTCGGCCGACTCGAGCTACACCTTC
TRBJ2-3,many,TRBV11-2,NA,CASSFALNRGTDTQYF,TGTGCCAGCAGCTTCGCACTGAACAGGGGCACAGATACGCAGTATTTT
TRBJ1-6,NA,TRBV7-3,TRBD1,CASSFSGTGNSPLHF,TGTGCCAGCAGCTTTTCCGGGACAGGGAATTCACCCCTCCACTTT
TRBJ2-7,NA,TRBV7-7,NA,CASSRLVTGEQYF,TGTGCTAGCAGCCGATTGGTGACTGGCGAGCAGTACTTC
TRBJ2-1,few,TRBV28,TRBD2,CASSLTGLDNEQFF,TGTGCCAGCAGTCTTACGGGACTAGACAATGAGCAGTTCTTC
TRBJ2-7,few,TRBV4-1,NA,CASSQEFGSSYEQYF,TGCGCCAGCAGCCAAGAGTTCGGAAGCTCCTACGAGCAGTACTTC
TRBJ2-3,NA,TRBV2,TRBD2,CASSPPRGGEDTDTQYF,TGTGCCAGCTCACCACCCCGGGGGGGGGAAGACACAGATACGCAGTATTTT
TRBJ2-1,few,TRBV7-2,NA,CASSQFRDHQFF,TGTGCCAGCAGCCAATTCCGGGACCATCAGTTCTTC
TRBJ2-7,many,TRBV7-9,TRBD2,CASSSGGFYEQYF,TGTGCCAGCAGCTCGGGGGGGTTCTACGAGCAGTACTTC
TRBJ1-4,many,TRBV28,NA,CASRPTDYNEKLFF,TGTGCCAGCAGGCCGACAGACTACAATGAAAAACTGTTTTTT
TRBJ2-4,many,TRBV2,NA,CASSATEVQNIQYF,TGTGCCAGCAGTGCAACAGAGGTCCAAAACATTCAGTACTTC
TRBJ2-7,many,TRBV5-1,NA,CASSLTSTTDEQYF,TGCGCCAGCAGCTTGACTAGCACCACCGATGAGCAGTACTTC
TRBJ2-2,NA,TRBV2,NA,CASRRSASTGELFF,TGTGCCAGCAGGAGATCGGCCAGCACCGGGGAGCTGTTTTTT
TRBJ1-1,few,TRBV5-6,TRBD1,CASSWGQGAGGAFF,TGTGCCAGCAGCTGGGGACAGGGGGCTGGGGGAGCTTTCTTT
TRBJ2-7,NA,TRBV29-1,NA,CSVSWTGGYEQYF,TGCAGCGTTTCGTGGACGGGCGGCTACGAGCAGTACTTC
TRBJ2-1,NA,TRBV4-1,NA,CASSQGNRDPKNHEQFF,TGCGCCAGCAGCCAAGGAAACCGGGACCCAAAGAATCATGAGCAGTTCTTC
TRBJ2-7,many,TRBV13,NA,CASSPRLGRFSYEQYF,TGTGCCAGCAGCCCAAGGCTTGGGCGGTTCTCCTACGAGCAGTACTTC
TRBJ2-2,NA,TRBV12-5,TRBD2,CASGLVLGGSSTGELFF,TGTGCTAGTGGTTTGGTATTGGGCGGGAGTTCTACCGGGGAGCTGTTTTTT
TRBJ2-2,few,TRBV7-2,NA,CASSPYIGELFF,TGTGCCAGCAGCCCGTATATCGGGGAGCTGTTTTTT
TRBJ2-7,many,TRBV12-3/TRBV12-4,NA,CASSVGGRGKAGEQYF,TGTGCCAGCAGTGTGGGGGGCAGGGGAAAAGCTGGCGAGCAGTACTTC
TRBJ2-1,NA,TRBV15,TRBD2,CATSGEAFPGGIDNEQFF,TGTGCCACCTCGGGGGAGGCGTTTCCCGGGGGGATCGACAATGAGCAGTTCTTC
TRBJ2-7,many,TRBV6-5,NA,CASSYGSVEGTPYEQYF,TGTGCCAGCAGTTACGGATCGGTGGAAGGGACTCCCTACGAGCAGTACTTC
TRBJ2-1,many,TRBV3-1,TRBD2,CASSPSLAGVEQFF,TGTGCCAGCAGCCCGTCCCTAGCGGGAGTTGAGCAGTTCTTC
TRBJ1-1,NA,TRBV7-9,TRBD1,CASGNRGMNTEAFF,TGTGCCAGCGGAAACAGGGGAATGAACACTGAAGCTTTCTTT
TRBJ2-2,few,TRBV2,NA,CASRDRYTGELFF,TGTGCCAGCAGGGACCGATACACCGGGGAGCTGTTTTTT
TRBJ2-3,many,TRBV20-1,TRBD2,CSASDRREGPTDTQYF,TGCAGTGCTAGTGATCGGCGGGAGGGCCCTACAGATACGCAGTATTTT
TRBJ1-3,NA,TRBV9,NA,CASSLQGPDTIYF,TGTGCCAGCAGCCTACAGGGCCCGGACACCATATATTTT
TRBJ2-7,NA,TRBV3-1,TRBD2,CASSQVGGFYEQYF,TGTGCCAGCAGCCAAGTGGGAGGGTTCTACGAGCAGTACTTC
TRBJ1-4,few,TRBV29-1,NA,CSVQGYSATNEKLFF,TGCAGCGTTCAGGGCTACTCCGCAACTAATGAAAAACTGTTTTTT
TRBJ1-2,many,TRBV9,NA,CASSVGPGGKANYGYTF,TGTGCCAGCAGCGTAGGGCCAGGCGGCAAAGCTAACTATGGCTACACCTTC